A single sample gave rise to the 20 T cell receptor beta chains below, sequenced in a study of TIL therapy for anti-PD-1-resistant metastatic lung cancer. Time point here: pre-treatment sample, taken before nivolumab and TIL therapy. This was the immunoSEQ v3 assay. Only in-frame clones appear in the TCRdb table, and some are missing; sequencing was by immunoSEQ multiplex PCR. The sample lists 20,000 to 25,000 clones; 78% were seen once. Sequences were derived from blood, sampled at baseline. The receptors derive from a person between 25 and 80 years old with non-small cell lung cancer.

The rearrangement uses TRBV7-9 and TRBJ2-7; D is unresolved. The CDR3 has 15 amino acids. Trimming removed 1 base from V and 6 bases from J, with 16 bases in between. The V gene's germline CDR1 is SEHNR and CDR2 FQNEAQ (reference sequence). Here the CDR3 reads CASSLGPDIPGEQYF. For the CDR3, the DNA is TGTGCCAGCAGCTTAGGGCCCGACATACCCGGCGAGCAGTACTTC. Filled out from reference TRBV7-9 and TRBJ2-7, the complete variable domain reads DTGVSQNPRHKITKRGQNVTFRCDPISEHNRLYWYRQTLGQGPEFLTYFQNEAQLEKSRLLSDRFSAERPKGSFSTLEIQRTEQGDSAMYLCASSLGPDIPGEQYFGPGTRLTVT.

V is TRBV7-2 and J is TRBJ1-5; D ambiguous. Trimming stripped 6 bases from V and 7 bases from J, with 13 bases between. Looked up from germline, CDR1 is SGHTA and CDR2 is FQGNSA. This CDR3 is built from 13 residues. The DNA for the CDR3 is TGTGCCAGCAGTCCAATGACGGGGCAGCCCCAGCATTTT. Amino acids: CASSPMTGQPQHF.

The gene calls are TRBV9 and TRBJ1-1; TRBD1 is a possible D gene (6 bases). Germline CDR1 is SGDLS and CDR2 is YYNGEE. This CDR3 spans 15 amino acids. V was clipped by 0 bases and J by 1 base, with 10 bases between them. This chain's CDR3 is CASSVALGGNTEAFF. CDR3 nucleotide sequence: TGTGCCAGCAGCGTAGCTTTAGGGGGGAACACTGAAGCTTTCTTT.

As DNA, the CDR3 is TGTGCCAGCAGCTCAAACCTACTCGGGACCGCAGGAAACACCATATATTTT. Translated, it gives CASSSNLLGTAGNTIYF. The gene calls are TRBV7-2 and TRBJ1-3; TRBD1 might be the D (5 bases). The V end lost 4 bases, the J end lost 4 bases, and 20 bases lay between the germline ends. Germline CDR1 reads SGHTA; CDR2 reads FQGNSA. The CDR3 length is 17 residues.

CDR3 sequence (DNA): TGTGCCAGCAGTTTATCCGGGACAGGAGCCTTCTATGGCTACACCTTC. Translating gives CASSLSGTGAFYGYTF. The rearrangement joins TRBV28 to TRBJ1-2, with 8 bases matching TRBD1. The CDR3 runs to 16 residues. CDR1 is MDHEN and CDR2 is SYDVKM in the germline V gene. V was clipped by 1 base and J by 4 bases; unmatched bases: 8.

The chain combines TRBV11-2 with TRBJ2-7, with D uncertain. CDR1 SGHAT and CDR2 FQNNGV come from the germline V gene. The V gene lost 5 bases and the J gene lost 7 bases, with 9 bases spanning the gap. The CDR3 length is 11 residues. CDR3 coding DNA: TGTGCCAGCAGCACTTCGGAGGAGCAGTACTTC. Amino acid sequence: CASSTSEEQYF.

V usage is TRBV6-1 and J usage is TRBJ2-7; D tentatively reads TRBD1 or TRBD2 (5 bases each). The CDR3 is 15 amino acids. Germline V lookup: CDR1 MNHNS, CDR2 SASEGT. Trimming shortened V by 6 bases and J by 0 bases, and 15 bases separated the two germline ends. For the CDR3, the DNA is TGTGCCAGCAGGCCTCCGGGACGGAACTCCTACGAGCAGTACTTC. It translates to CASRPPGRNSYEQYF.

This clone came up once. The rearrangement joins TRBV9 to TRBJ2-1, with 14 bases that match TRBD2. From germline, CDR1 is SGDLS and CDR2 YYNGEE. This CDR3 is 15 amino acids long. Losses at the gene ends were 1 base for V and 10 bases for J; bases not matched to a gene: 4. CDR3 coding DNA: TGTGCCAGCAGCGTAAGGACTAGCGGGAGGTTCGAGCAGTTCTTC. It codes for CASSVRTSGRFEQFF.

This clone was seen a few times. The V gene is TRBV9, the J gene TRBJ2-1; 12 bases match TRBD2. J was trimmed by 0 bases and V by 0 bases; bases with no gene match: 4. CDR3 length: 18 amino acids. Germline assignment: CDR1 SGDLS and CDR2 YYNGEE. For the CDR3, the DNA is TGTGCCAGCAGCGTAGGGCCTAGCGGGGGGGTCTCCTACAATGAGCAGTTCTTC. It codes for CASSVGPSGGVSYNEQFF. The full variable domain, its missing parts supplied by reference TRBV9 and TRBJ2-1, is DSGVTQTPKHLITATGQRVTLRCSPRSGDLSVYWYQQSLDQGLQFLIQYYNGEERAKGNILERFSAQQFPDLHSELNLSSLELGDSALYFCASSVGPSGGVSYNEQFFGPGTRLTVL.

Here the CDR3 reads CASSVTLNTGELFF. Written as DNA, the CDR3 is TGTGCCAGCAGCGTGACACTGAACACCGGGGAGCTGTTTTTT. The rearrangement joins TRBV9 to TRBJ2-2, with no clear D. This CDR3 comprises 14 residues. Germline CDR1 reads SGDLS; CDR2 reads YYNGEE. V was trimmed by 2 bases and J by 1 base, leaving 6 bases between them.

In the case of this clone: A far bigger clonotype differs at one base, so this is likely a read error. This chain links TRBV5-6 with TRBJ1-1; D is possibly TRBD1 (5 bases). Germline V gene sequence: CDR1 SGHDT, CDR2 YYEEEE. V was clipped by 3 bases and J by 4 bases, with 10 bases between them. The CDR3 extends over 13 amino acids. In DNA form, the CDR3 reads TGTGCCAGCAGCTGGGACTTTGCCACTGAAGCTTTCTTT. Residues: CASSWDFATEAFF.

The chain joins TRBV28 to TRBJ2-2; no definite D call. Germline CDR1 and CDR2: MDHEN and SYDVKM. The CDR3 is 12 amino acids. V lost 6 bases and J 8 bases, leaving 10 bases between the germline ends. The CDR3 reads CASRREIGELFF. DNA of the CDR3: TGTGCCAGCAGAAGAGAGATTGGGGAGCTGTTTTTT. The variable domain in full, completed from reference TRBV28 and TRBJ2-2, reads DVKVTQSSRYLVKRTGEKVFLECVQDMDHENMFWYRQDPGLGLRLIYFSYDVKMKEKGDIPEGYSVSREKKERFSLILESASTNQTSMYLCASRREIGELFFGEGSRLTVL.

The V gene is TRBV5-1, the J gene TRBJ2-6; 7 nucleotides agree with TRBD1. Germline V lookup: CDR1 SGHRS, CDR2 YFSETQ. The trim removed 4 bases at V and 0 bases at J, leaving 7 bases unmatched. The CDR3 length is 17 residues. The DNA for the CDR3 is TGCGCCAGCAGCCCGGACAGGACTGTCTCTGGGGCCAACGTCCTGACTTTC. This codes for CASSPDRTVSGANVLTF. Filled out from reference TRBV5-1 and TRBJ2-6, the complete variable domain reads KAGVTQTPRYLIKTRGQQVTLSCSPISGHRSVSWYQQTPGQGLQFLFEYFSETQRNKGNFPGRFSGRQFSNSRSEMNVSTLELGDSALYLCASSPDRTVSGANVLTFGAGSRLTVL.

In this sample, this clone turned up a few times. The V call is TRBV19, the J call TRBJ1-2, with 7 bases that match TRBD1. Losses at the gene ends were 4 bases for V and 7 bases for J; bases not matched to a gene: 9. The CDR3 totals 14 residues. CDR1 is LNHDA, CDR2 SQIVND, per germline (reference sequence). CDR3 nucleotides: TGTGCCAGTAGTAAATTCCAGGGGGAGGCTGGCTACACCTTC. It yields the protein CASSKFQGEAGYTF.

The V call is TRBV25-1, the J call TRBJ1-4; D is uncertain. V lost 2 bases and J lost 10, with 11 bases in between. The CDR3 loop spans 13 amino acids. CDR1 is MGHDK, CDR2 SYGVNS, per germline. CDR3 in amino acids: CASSERWEVKLFF. In DNA form, the CDR3 reads TGTGCCAGCAGTGAACGGTGGGAAGTAAAACTGTTTTTT. Combining the CDR3 with reference TRBV25-1 and TRBJ1-4 gives the whole variable domain EADIYQTPRYLVIGTGKKITLECSQTMGHDKMYWYQQDPGMELHLIHYSYGVNSTEKGDLSSESTVSRIRTEHFPLTLESARPSHTSQYLCASSERWEVKLFFGSGTQLSVL.

J is TRBJ2-1 and V is TRBV6-1; 7 bases match TRBD2. Trimming cost V 1 base and J 3 bases; bases outside gene matches: 3. From germline, CDR1 is MNHNS and CDR2 SASEGT. This CDR3 is 15 amino acids long. For the CDR3, the DNA is TGTGCCAGCAGTGAAGGCGGGGACTACTACAATGAGCAGTTCTTC. Encoded protein: CASSEGGDYYNEQFF.

The chain couples TRBV5-4 to TRBJ1-2, with TRBD1 matching over 9 bases. This CDR3 has 14 amino acids. J lost 4 bases, V lost 4 bases, and 5 bases had no gene match. The germline V gene has CDR1 SGHNT and CDR2 YYREEE (reference sequence). The CDR3 nucleotides read TGTGCCAGCAGCCGGGACAGGGCTGCCTATGGCTACACCTTC. As protein: CASSRDRAAYGYTF.

V usage is TRBV21-1 and J usage is TRBJ2-7. TRBV21-1 is described as a pseudogene. The CDR3 length is 16 residues. CDR3 in amino acids: CASSKICSEGAYEQYF. In DNA, the CDR3 is TGTGCCAGCAGCAAAATTTGTTCGGAGGGGGCCTACGAGCAGTACTTC.

The table lists this clone with a few counts. The chain recombines TRBV19 with TRBJ1-2; D might be TRBD1 (5 bases). CDR3 length: 13 residues. The V gene lost 7 bases and the J gene lost 2 bases, with 11 bases spanning the gap. Germline V CDR1 and CDR2: LNHDA, SQIVND (reference sequence). The CDR3 is CASNADRNYGYTF. DNA of the CDR3: TGTGCCAGTAACGCAGACAGAAACTATGGCTACACCTTC.

V and J are TRBV2 and TRBJ1-1, with a weak D call TRBD1 (6 bases). Per germline, CDR1 SNHLY and CDR2 FYNNEI. CDR3 length: 14 amino acids. Trimming left V 6 bases short and J 1 base short, with 12 bases between. The chain's CDR3 is CASSRTVRNTEAFF. In DNA, the CDR3 is TGTGCCAGCAGCCGGACAGTGAGGAACACTGAAGCTTTCTTT.